This note documents a single T cell receptor (beta chain) sequence. Study processing details: The assay estimated nucleated cells by amplifying reference gene primers. Generated by immunoSEQ multiplex PCR, the TCRdb table keeps only in-frame clones and is missing some. That table furnishes V, J and clone size, whereas the DNA furnished D and trimming. The table shows hundreds of thousands of clones, with 88% occurring only once. The entry originates in a study of blood T cell repertoires in COVID-19. Germline V gene data show CDR1 as DFQATT and CDR2 as SNEGSKA (reference sequence). The CDR3 consists of 11 residues. With 5 bases removed from V and 7 bases from J, the gap between germline ends came to 9 bases.

Sequencing used peripheral blood. The chain carries TRBV20-1 and TRBJ2-1; D is uncertain. The clonotype originates from a man older than 75 with acute or convalescent COVID-19. The CDR3 coding sequence is TGCAGTGCTGACCTAGTAAATGAGCAGTTCTTC. Translating gives CSADLVNEQFF.